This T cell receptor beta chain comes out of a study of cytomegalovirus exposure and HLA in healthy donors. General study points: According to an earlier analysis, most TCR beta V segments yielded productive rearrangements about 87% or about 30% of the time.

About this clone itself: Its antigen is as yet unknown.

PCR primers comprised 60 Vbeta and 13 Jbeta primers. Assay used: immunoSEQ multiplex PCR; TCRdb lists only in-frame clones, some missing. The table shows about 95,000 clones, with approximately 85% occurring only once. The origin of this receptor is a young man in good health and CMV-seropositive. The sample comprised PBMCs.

CDR3 sequence reads: CASSSGQNTEAFF. In DNA, the CDR3 is TGTGCCAGCAGCTCGGGACAGAACACTGAAGCTTTCTTT. V is TRBV5-5 and J is TRBJ1-1, with D perhaps matching TRBD1 (6 bases). The CDR3 has 13 residues. The germline V gene encodes CDR1 SGHKS and CDR2 YYEKEE (reference sequence). V gave up 3 bases and J gave up 1 base, with 7 bases separating them.